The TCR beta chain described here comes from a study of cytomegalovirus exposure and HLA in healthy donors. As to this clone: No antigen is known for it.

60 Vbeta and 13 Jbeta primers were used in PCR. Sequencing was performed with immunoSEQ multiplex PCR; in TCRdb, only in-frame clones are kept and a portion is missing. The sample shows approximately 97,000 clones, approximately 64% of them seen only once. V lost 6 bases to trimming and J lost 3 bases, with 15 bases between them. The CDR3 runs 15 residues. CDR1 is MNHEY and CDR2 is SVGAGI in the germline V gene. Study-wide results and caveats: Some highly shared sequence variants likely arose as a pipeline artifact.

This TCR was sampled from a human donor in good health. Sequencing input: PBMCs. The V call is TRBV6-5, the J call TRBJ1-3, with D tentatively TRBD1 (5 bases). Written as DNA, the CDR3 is TGTGCCAGCAGCGGACGGGGGATTCGTGGAAACACCATATATTTT. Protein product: CASSGRGIRGNTIYF.